This entry lists 27 T cell receptor beta chains sequenced from one sample in a study of T cells in Graves' hyperthyroidism and ophthalmopathy. The CDR3 regions of TCR beta were amplified from RNA transcripts. HTBI primers were used for first-round RT-PCR of the TCR CDR3. TCRdb reprocessed the multiplex PCR reads via MiXCR and lists one record per CDR3 protein. The profile covers 750,000 to 950,000 distinct CDR3 sequences, with roughly 40% appearing a single time and approximately 8.7% taken by the ten largest. The sequenced sample consisted of blood. Receptors were obtained from a man aged 18 to 35 with Graves' hyperthyroidism.

This chain connects TRBV15 to TRBJ1-2; D is ambiguous. CDR1 is LNHNV and CDR2 is YYDKDF in the germline V gene (reference sequence). The germline V and J ends were trimmed by 5 bases and 1 base, with 5 bases remaining between them. The length of the CDR3 is 12 residues. The CDR3 DNA reads as TGTGCCACCAGCGGGAATAACTATGGCTACACCTTC. It translates to CATSGNNYGYTF.

J is TRBJ2-2 and V is TRBV6-2 or TRBV6-3; no clear D gene. Trimming cost V 0 bases and J 3 bases, with 5 bases left between them. The CDR3 is 14 residues long. The germline gives CDR1 MNHEY, CDR2 SVGEGT. Written as DNA, the CDR3 is TGTGCCAGCAGTTACTCATCAGACACCGGGGAGCTGTTTTTT. It codes for CASSYSSDTGELFF.

This sequence joins TRBV19 and TRBJ1-6; the D gene is possibly TRBD1 (5 bases). Looked up from germline, CDR1 is LNHDA and CDR2 is SQIVND (reference sequence). The CDR3 totals 15 residues. V lost 6 bases, J lost 12 bases, and 21 bases lay in between. This chain's CDR3 is CASRYRRSPGVPLHF. The CDR3 DNA follows: TGTGCCAGTAGATACCGACGATCTCCGGGGGTACCCCTCCACTTT.

This chain joins TRBV29-1 and TRBJ2-6, with D possibly being TRBD1 (6 bases). Trimming took off 8 bases at V and 0 bases at J, with 14 bases between the two ends. Germline V gene data show CDR1 as SQVTM and CDR2 as ANQGSEA. The CDR3 is 15 residues long. The CDR3 region has the DNA TGCAGCCCTCCAGGACAGCGCTCTGGGGCCAACGTCCTGACTTTC. Translated: CSPPGQRSGANVLTF.

J is TRBJ1-1 and V is TRBV6-2 or TRBV6-3; D is uncertain. The CDR3 is 13 residues long. Germline V gene sequence: CDR1 MNHEY, CDR2 SVGEGT. Trimming took off 3 bases at V and 6 bases at J, with 11 bases between the two ends. CDR3 sequence: CASSYQGDPEAFF. CDR3 bases: TGTGCCAGCAGTTATCAAGGAGACCCTGAAGCTTTCTTT.

As regards this clonotype: This clone may be a read error of a much larger clone one base away. The chain recombines TRBV9 with TRBJ1-6; TRBD1 is a possible D gene (5 bases). Trimming left V 0 bases short and J 10 bases short, with 11 bases between. This CDR3 comprises 14 residues. Germline V gene lookup returns CDR1 SGDLS and CDR2 YYNGEE. CDR3 region: CASSVAGLNSPLHF. The CDR3 DNA reads as TGTGCCAGCAGCGTAGCAGGGCTGAACTCACCCCTCCACTTT.

The CDR3 nucleotides read TGCGCCAGCAGCTTGGAATTCGGGTACCAGGGCCCCTACGAGCAGTACTTC. As protein: CASSLEFGYQGPYEQYF. This chain connects TRBV5-1 to TRBJ2-7, with a possible D match to TRBD1 (5 bases). This CDR3 has 17 residues. Trimming cost V 0 bases and J 2 bases, with 18 bases left between them. Germline CDR1 is SGHRS and CDR2 is YFSETQ.

This clonotype was detected a few times. This rearrangement joins TRBV20-1 to TRBJ1-5; TRBD1 agrees at 11 bases. Per the germline V gene, CDR1 is DFQATT and CDR2 is SNEGSKA (reference sequence). The CDR3 runs 17 residues. The V gene end was trimmed by 3 bases and the J gene end by 0 bases; junction bases not matched to a gene: 7. The CDR3 DNA is TGCAGTGCTAGCCGGGACAGGGGGTCCTATAGCAATCAGCCCCAGCATTTT. Translation: CSASRDRGSYSNQPQHF.

The chain has TRBV6-1 and TRBJ1-6; weak D call: TRBD1 (5 bases). Germline V CDR1 and CDR2: MNHNS, SASEGT. The CDR3 sequence is 13 residues long. The V end was cut by 11 bases, the J end by 7 bases, with 15 bases between. The CDR3 sequence is CAVQGVNNSPLHF. As DNA, the CDR3 is TGTGCCGTCCAGGGAGTGAACAATTCACCCCTCCACTTT.

The CDR3 loop reads CASSLGGWQDTEAFF. CDR3 in DNA: TGTGCCAGCAGCCTGGGGGGGTGGCAAGACACTGAAGCTTTCTTT. This chain joins TRBV9 and TRBJ1-1, with D maybe TRBD1 (5 bases). Trimming left V 4 bases short and J 3 bases short, with 16 bases between. This CDR3 spans 15 amino acids. Germline lookup yields CDR1 SGDLS and CDR2 YYNGEE.

This clonotype was detected only a few times. This chain uses TRBV6-5 with TRBJ1-1, with D hard to call. The CDR3 spans 13 residues. CDR1 MNHEY and CDR2 SVGAGI come from the germline V gene. With 5 bases removed from V and 2 bases from J, the gap between germline ends came to 9 bases. The CDR3 DNA reads as TGTGCCAGCAGTGTAAATGGCAACACTGAAGCTTTCTTT. This gives the protein CASSVNGNTEAFF.

In this sample, this clonotype turned up a few times. The CDR3 bases are TGCGCCAGCAGCCCTCAGGGACAGGGGGCAGCTGGAAACACCATATATTTT. This encodes CASSPQGQGAAGNTIYF. V usage is TRBV5-1 and J usage is TRBJ1-3, with TRBD1 identical over 12 bases. The germline CDR1 and CDR2 sequences are SGHRS and YFSETQ. V shed 4 bases, J shed 2 bases, and the junction held 7 bases outside the gene matches. The CDR3 has 17 residues. Supplemented by reference TRBV5-1 and TRBJ1-3, the full variable domain reads KAGVTQTPRYLIKTRGQQVTLSCSPISGHRSVSWYQQTPGQGLQFLFEYFSETQRNKGNFPGRFSGRQFSNSRSEMNVSTLELGDSALYLCASSPQGQGAAGNTIYFGEGSWLTVV.

Of note for this clonotype: Given a much more abundant clone one base away, this may be a read error. The rearrangement joins TRBV7-2 to TRBJ2-2; D tentatively reads TRBD1 or TRBD2 (5 bases each). CDR1 and CDR2 (germline): SGHTA, FQGNSA. This CDR3 has 14 amino acids. The CDR3 DNA reads TGTGCCAGCAGCTTAGTGCAGGGAACCGGGGACCTGTTTTTT. Residues: CASSLVQGTGDLFF.

The CDR3 DNA follows: TGTGCCAGCAGTTACTTGGCACCTGAAGCTTTCTTT. Protein: CASSYLAPEAFF. The chain joins TRBV6-5 to TRBJ1-1; D remains unclear. Looked up from germline, CDR1 is MNHEY and CDR2 is SVGAGI. V dropped 1 base and J dropped 6 bases, with 6 bases sitting between them. The CDR3 contains 12 residues.

The chain has TRBV25-1 and TRBJ2-2; D remains ambiguous. Trimming left V 1 base short and J 6 bases short, with 9 bases between. In germline, CDR1 is MGHDK, CDR2 SYGVNS. This CDR3 is built from 14 residues. This chain's CDR3 is CASSEWSGSGELFF. CDR3 DNA: TGTGCCAGCAGTGAATGGTCGGGTTCCGGGGAGCTGTTTTTT. Looking up the rest from reference TRBV25-1 and TRBJ2-2 gives the full variable domain: EADIYQTPRYLVIGTGKKITLECSQTMGHDKMYWYQQDPGMELHLIHYSYGVNSTEKGDLSSESTVSRIRTEHFPLTLESARPSHTSQYLCASSEWSGSGELFFGEGSRLTVL.

This chain connects TRBV20-1 to TRBJ1-1; D is perhaps TRBD1 (5 bases). Germline V lookup: CDR1 DFQATT, CDR2 SNEGSKA (reference sequence). The CDR3 sequence is 13 residues long. V shed 0 bases and J shed 4 bases, with 9 bases lying between them. CDR3 region: CSARDLGATEAFF. CDR3 nucleotide sequence: TGCAGTGCTAGAGATCTAGGGGCCACTGAAGCTTTCTTT.

This clonotype was observed many times. V is TRBV19 and J is TRBJ2-7; 8 nucleotides align to TRBD1. The CDR3 is made up of 14 amino acids. Germline V gene data show CDR1 as LNHDA and CDR2 as SQIVND (reference sequence). The ends lost 3 bases at V and 2 bases at J; junction bases unmatched: 3. The CDR3: CASSIGTGTYEQYF. The CDR3, as DNA: TGTGCCAGTAGTATCGGGACAGGAACCTACGAGCAGTACTTC.

The chain carries TRBV14 and TRBJ1-5; perhaps TRBD1 as D (5 bases). The germline gives CDR1 SGHDN, CDR2 FVKESK. V was trimmed by 3 bases and J by 0 bases, leaving 15 bases between them. This CDR3 spans 17 amino acids. DNA for the CDR3: TGTGCCAGCAGCCACCCGGGGGAGTGGGGTAGCAATCAGCCCCAGCATTTT. Translation: CASSHPGEWGSNQPQHF.

This clonotype appeared many times. The rearrangement links TRBV10-2 to TRBJ1-1; no definite D call. Trimming removed 4 bases at V and 0 bases at J, with 9 bases between. The CDR3 contains 14 residues. CDR1 and CDR2 from the germline V gene are WSHSY and SAAADI. DNA for the CDR3: TGCGCCAGCAGTGGGTCTAGAATGAACACTGAAGCTTTCTTT. Protein sequence: CASSGSRMNTEAFF.

V usage is TRBV29-1 and J usage is TRBJ1-2; the D is unclear. CDR3 length: 14 amino acids. Between the trimmed V and J ends, which lost 2 bases and 8 bases, there was a span of 18 bases. Germline lookup yields CDR1 SQVTM and CDR2 ANQGSEA. CDR3 residues: CSVEYPTRAAGYTF. The DNA of the CDR3 is TGCAGCGTTGAATATCCCACGAGGGCTGCGGGCTACACCTTC.

This clonotype has ten or more counts. The V call is TRBV29-1, the J call TRBJ1-1, with D maybe TRBD1 (5 bases). Per germline, CDR1 SQVTM and CDR2 ANQGSEA. Trimming took 0 bases from V and 3 from J, leaving 5 bases between them. This CDR3 is 12 amino acids long. In DNA, the CDR3 is TGCAGCGTTGAAGACAGGGACACTGAAGCTTTCTTT. Protein sequence: CSVEDRDTEAFF.

Only a few counts were recorded for this clonotype. Sequence at one end of the junction differs from germline and may be a read error. The chain uses TRBV4-2 and TRBJ1-1; 8 nucleotides agree with TRBD1. Germline assignment: CDR1 LGHNA and CDR2 YNFKEQ. CDR3 length: 15 amino acids. DNA of the CDR3: TGTGCCAGCAGCCAAGATACAGGGGGTGTCACTGAGGCTTTCTTT. Its protein is CASSQDTGGVTEAFF.

J is TRBJ2-5 and V is TRBV10-3, with TRBD2 as a possible D gene (6 bases). CDR1 ENHRY and CDR2 SYGVKD come from the germline V gene. The CDR3 is made up of 15 amino acids. Trimming took 10 bases from V and 2 from J, leaving 20 bases between them. CDR3 DNA sequence: TGTGCCAGCAGCCAAGCGGGCGGGCTGCAAGAGACCCAGTACTTC. Protein sequence: CASSQAGGLQETQYF.

The table lists this clonotype with a few counts. This sequence is one base from a far larger clone and is likely a read error. The chain is built from TRBV7-7 and TRBJ2-5, with 8 bases aligning to TRBD2. The CDR3 consists of 12 residues. Germline CDR1 reads SSHAT; CDR2 reads FNYEAQ (reference sequence). The CDR3: CAGSASGETQYF. Written as DNA, the CDR3 is TGTGCTGGCAGCGCTAGCGGGGAGACCCAGTACTTC.

The rearrangement links TRBV20-1 to TRBJ1-1; 8 nucleotides match TRBD1. V gave up 6 bases and J gave up 4 bases; unmatched junction bases: 7. Germline V lookup: CDR1 DFQATT, CDR2 SNEGSKA (reference sequence). The CDR3 runs 13 residues. This CDR3 is CSASRGHSTEAFF. CDR3 in DNA: TGCAGTGCGTCCAGGGGGCATTCCACTGAAGCTTTCTTT.

This clonotype occurred a few times. The rearrangement links TRBV5-5 to TRBJ2-7, with D uncertain. Germline V CDR1 and CDR2: SGHKS, YYEKEE (reference sequence). The CDR3 is 15 amino acids. V lost 2 bases, J lost 1 base, and 13 bases lay in between. The DNA of the CDR3 is TGTGCCAGCAGCTTAAAAACAGACGTATCCTACGAGCAGTACTTC. As protein: CASSLKTDVSYEQYF.

V is TRBV5-4 and J is TRBJ1-3; no clear D. Looked up from germline, CDR1 is SGHNT and CDR2 is YYREEE (reference sequence). V was shortened by 2 bases and J by 6 bases, with 9 bases between the two germline ends. This CDR3 spans 13 amino acids. The CDR3 DNA reads TGTGCCAGCAGCTTTGAACGGAAAAACACCATATATTTT. Protein: CASSFERKNTIYF.